Listed here are 15 T cell receptor beta chains from one sample, sequenced in a study of early T cells in non-severe SARS-CoV-2 infection. TCRdb re-analysed the 5' RACE reads in MiXCR, keeping a single row per CDR3 protein. The repertoire holds tens of thousands of distinct CDR3 sequences, with over 9% as singletons. Here the sequenced sample was whole blood, taken at baseline. The source of these receptors is an adult who was a healthcare worker with PCR-confirmed SARS-CoV-2 infection or an uninfected control (not recorded which).

The gene calls are TRBV7-8 and TRBJ2-3; D is tentatively TRBD1 or TRBD2 (5 bases each). V lost 1 base, J lost 4 bases, and 9 bases lay in between. Germline V gene lookup returns CDR1 SGHVS and CDR2 FQNEAQ. The CDR3 runs 14 residues. CDR3: CASSLGRGADTQYF. Written as DNA, the CDR3 is TGTGCCAGCAGCTTAGGAAGGGGAGCAGATACGCAGTATTTT.

This chain uses TRBV11-3 with TRBJ2-2, with a tentative D call TRBD2 (6 bases). The V end was cut by 7 bases, the J end by 0 bases, with 18 bases between. The CDR3 is made up of 17 amino acids. CDR1 SGHNT and CDR2 YENEEA come from the germline V gene. CDR3 coding DNA: TGTGCCAGCATTGGGTCTCGGGGAGGCTCGAACACCGGGGAGCTGTTTTTT. Its protein is CASIGSRGGSNTGELFF.

In its sample, this clonotype was seen a few times. A read error may produce the germline difference seen at one junction end. This chain connects TRBV6-1 to TRBJ1-1; D call uncertain. CDR1 is MNHNS and CDR2 is SASEGT in the germline V gene. The length of the CDR3 is 14 residues. The CDR3 nucleotides read TGTGCCAGCAGTGAATGGCCGGGGAACACTGAAGTTTTCTTT. This gives the protein CASSEWPGNTEVFF.

This clonotype was picked up many times. DNA of the CDR3: TGTGCCAGCAGCTTAGGGCAGGGATATTCACCCCTCCACTTT. Its translation is CASSLGQGYSPLHF. V is TRBV7-2 and J is TRBJ1-6; D is possibly TRBD1 (5 bases). Trimming left V 1 base short and J 8 bases short, with 9 bases between. CDR1 and CDR2 (germline): SGHTA, FQGNSA. The CDR3 sequence is 14 residues long.

This clonotype was counted a few times. V is TRBV11-2 and J is TRBJ2-3; D not certain. The CDR3 extends over 15 amino acids. Deletions cut 6 bases from V and 0 bases from J, with 13 bases between. Germline CDR1 SGHAT, CDR2 FQNNGV. The CDR3 loop is CASRSQQLSTDTQYF. The CDR3 nucleotides are TGTGCCAGCAGGTCACAACAACTTAGCACAGATACGCAGTATTTT.

The V and J genes are TRBV6-5 and TRBJ2-4; D gene ambiguous. Germline V gene data show CDR1 as MNHEY and CDR2 as SVGAGI. The CDR3 totals 17 residues. V was trimmed by 6 bases and J by 3 bases, leaving 21 bases between them. Written as DNA, the CDR3 is TGTGCCAGCAGGGCACGGCCCATTTCAGAAGGCAAAAACATTCAGTACTTC. Amino acid sequence: CASRARPISEGKNIQYF.

This clonotype has just a few counts. The CDR3 region is CASSSDRPGVLTF. The CDR3 DNA reads as TGTGCCAGCAGTTCCGACAGGCCCGGGGTCCTGACTTTC. The gene calls are TRBV27 and TRBJ2-6, with D possibly being TRBD1 (6 bases). Trimming took off 4 bases at V and 13 bases at J, with 14 bases between the two ends. CDR3 length: 13 amino acids. Germline values: CDR1 MNHEY, CDR2 SMNVEV (reference sequence).

This clonotype appeared many times. This chain uses TRBV5-8 with TRBJ1-6; 10 bases match TRBD1. The CDR3 has 15 amino acids. The V gene end was trimmed by 4 bases and the J gene end by 6 bases; junction bases not matched to a gene: 4. CDR1 is SGHTS, CDR2 YDEGEE, per germline. The CDR3 region is CASSLWTGGNSPLHF. DNA for the CDR3: TGTGCCAGCAGCCTATGGACAGGGGGTAATTCACCCCTCCACTTT.

This chain links TRBV6-1 with TRBJ2-4; 7 bases map to TRBD2. The V and J ends lost 1 base and 7 bases, in that order; junction bases with no gene match: 7. There are 15 residues in the CDR3. Germline V gene data show CDR1 as MNHNS and CDR2 as SASEGT. The CDR3 reads CASSEGRMGGNIQYF. The CDR3 DNA follows: TGTGCCAGCAGTGAAGGACGTATGGGGGGGAACATTCAGTACTTC.

This clonotype occurred a few times. CDR3 nucleotides: TGTGCCATCAGTGAGTCTTTGGGGCCCCTGGACAGACAGCATTTT. This sequence encodes CAISESLGPLDRQHF. This sequence joins TRBV10-3 and TRBJ1-5; weak D call: TRBD1 (6 bases). Germline V CDR1 and CDR2: ENHRY, SYGVKD. The CDR3 spans 15 residues. V was shortened by 0 bases and J by 13 bases, with 19 bases between the two germline ends.

This clonotype appeared a few times. Compared with germline, one end of the junction differs, possibly owing to a read error. The rearrangement joins TRBV7-3 to TRBJ2-2, with D perhaps assigned TRBD1 or TRBD2 (6 bases each). The CDR3 is 14 amino acids. Germline V CDR1 and CDR2: SGHTA, FQGTGA. The CDR3 here is CASSPDFAEGDLFF. As DNA, the CDR3 is TGTGCCAGCAGCCCAGACTTTGCGGAGGGGGATCTGTTTTTT.

At least ten counts were recorded for this clonotype. The gene calls are TRBV3-1 and TRBJ2-7; D is unresolved. Germline CDR1 LGHDT, CDR2 YNNKEL (reference sequence). The CDR3 runs 14 residues. Trimming took 1 base from V and 0 from J, leaving 7 bases between them. The CDR3 is CASSQGSDSYEQYF. The CDR3 region has the DNA TGTGCCAGCAGCCAAGGCTCAGACTCCTACGAGCAGTACTTC.

This clonotype showed up just a few times. This chain joins TRBV4-1 and TRBJ2-1; TRBD2 agrees at 10 bases. CDR1 and CDR2 (germline): MGHRA, YSYEKL. The CDR3 loop spans 15 amino acids. V lost 2 bases, J lost 9 bases, and 7 bases stayed unmatched. CDR3 sequence (DNA): TGCGCCAGCAGCCAACCCTCCACTAGCGGGACTGAGCAGTTCTTC. Residues: CASSQPSTSGTEQFF.

In this sample, this clonotype turned up many times. The J gene is TRBJ1-4, the V gene TRBV9; 9 bases are shared with TRBD1. The CDR3 has 15 residues. The junction had 5 bases not matched to a gene; V was cut back by 4 bases and J by 4 bases. The germline V gene has CDR1 SGDLS and CDR2 YYNGEE. The CDR3 bases are TGTGCCAGCAGCTCCCGGGACAGGGTTAATGAAAAACTGTTTTTT. Amino acids: CASSSRDRVNEKLFF.

The table lists this clonotype with many counts. V is TRBV4-1 and J is TRBJ1-1, with 7 bases aligning to TRBD1. The V gene end was trimmed by 3 bases and the J gene end by 0 bases; junction bases not matched to a gene: 4. This CDR3 spans 15 amino acids. Germline CDR1 MGHRA, CDR2 YSYEKL. CDR3 sequence: CASSQEQGMNTEAFF. The DNA for the CDR3 is TGCGCCAGCAGCCAGGAACAGGGGATGAACACTGAAGCTTTCTTT.